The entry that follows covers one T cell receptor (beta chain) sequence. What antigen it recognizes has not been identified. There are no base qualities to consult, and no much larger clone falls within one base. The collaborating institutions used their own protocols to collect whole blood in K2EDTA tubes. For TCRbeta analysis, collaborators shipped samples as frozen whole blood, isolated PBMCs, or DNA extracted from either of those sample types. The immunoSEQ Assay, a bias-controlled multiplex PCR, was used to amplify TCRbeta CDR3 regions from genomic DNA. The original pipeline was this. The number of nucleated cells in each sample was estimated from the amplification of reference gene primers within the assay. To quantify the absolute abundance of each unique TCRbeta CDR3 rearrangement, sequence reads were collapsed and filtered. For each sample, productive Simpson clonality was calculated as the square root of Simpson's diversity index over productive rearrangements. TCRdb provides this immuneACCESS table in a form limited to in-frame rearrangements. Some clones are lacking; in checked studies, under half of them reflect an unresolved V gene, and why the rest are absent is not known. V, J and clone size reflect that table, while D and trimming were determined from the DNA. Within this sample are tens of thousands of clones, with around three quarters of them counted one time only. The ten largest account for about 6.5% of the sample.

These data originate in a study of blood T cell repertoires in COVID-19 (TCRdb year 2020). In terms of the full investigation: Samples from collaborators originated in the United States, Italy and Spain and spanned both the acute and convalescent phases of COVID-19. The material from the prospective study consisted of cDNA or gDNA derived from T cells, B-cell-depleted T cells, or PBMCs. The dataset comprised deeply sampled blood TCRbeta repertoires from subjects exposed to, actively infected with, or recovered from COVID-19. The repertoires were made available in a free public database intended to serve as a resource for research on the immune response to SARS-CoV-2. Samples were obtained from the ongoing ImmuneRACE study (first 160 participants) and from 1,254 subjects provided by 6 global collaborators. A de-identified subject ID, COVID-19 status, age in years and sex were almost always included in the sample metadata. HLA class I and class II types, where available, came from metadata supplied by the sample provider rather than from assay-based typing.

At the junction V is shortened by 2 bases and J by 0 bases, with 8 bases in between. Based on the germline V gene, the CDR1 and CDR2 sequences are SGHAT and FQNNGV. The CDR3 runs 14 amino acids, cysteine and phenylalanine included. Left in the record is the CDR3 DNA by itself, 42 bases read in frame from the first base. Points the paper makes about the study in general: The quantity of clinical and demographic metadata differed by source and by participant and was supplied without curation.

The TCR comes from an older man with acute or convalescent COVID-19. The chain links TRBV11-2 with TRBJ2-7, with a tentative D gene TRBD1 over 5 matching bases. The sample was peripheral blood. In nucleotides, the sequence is TGTGCCAGCAGCTTATTTAGGGGCTCCTACGAGCAGTACTTC. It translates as CASSLFRGSYEQYF.